This TCR beta chain was identified in a study of beta chain features in type 1 diabetes. The overall study: No patient-donor differences in age, gender, total cells or subset yield.

Only a few counts were recorded for this clone. The antigen remains undetermined. Sequenced material consisted of expressed TCRB transcripts (all of the isolated RNA was reverse transcribed). Sequenced by immunoSEQ multiplex PCR; TCRdb stores in-frame clones only, minus some. Of 200,000 to 300,000 clones in the sample, over 65% were seen once. Study outcomes and limitations: Individuals with type 1 diabetes displayed fewer insertions and more deletions at VDJ junctions. Type 1 diabetes patients showed a moderate but significant shortening of TCRB CDR3s in all four CD4+ subsets.

V shed 5 bases and J 9 bases; nucleotides not matched to a gene: 14. Germline lookup yields CDR1 SGHTA and CDR2 FQGNSA. The CDR3 runs 16 residues. Researchers reported sorting CD4+ naive, central memory, regulatory and stem cell-like memory cells via CD45RO/CCR7/CD25/CD127/CD95/CD27. Sequenced sample: naive CD4+ T cells from blood. This chain links TRBV7-2 with TRBJ2-1, with TRBD2 matching 9 bases. The clonotype comes from a man aged 25 to 40 in good health. Here the CDR3 reads CASSLHVSTLAGEQFF. The CDR3 DNA sequence: TGTGCCAGCAGCCTACATGTCTCGACACTAGCGGGTGAGCAGTTCTTC.